This T cell receptor beta chain was recovered during a study of identifying expanded T cells in peripheral blood. General study points: Across healthy donors, higher total template counts meant significantly greater approximately two-week count variance. About 1.2 clones differed between technical replicates, versus approximately 16 and 19 over time.

TCRdb keeps only in-frame clones here, not all; method: immunoSEQ multiplex PCR. The data contain under 70,000 clones, around 87% of them singletons. Germline V CDR1 and CDR2: SQVTM, ANQGSEA. The CDR3 covers 15 residues. The ends were cut back, 6 bases at V and 3 bases at J, with 20 bases in the middle. Of note for this clone: Its antigen is not known.

During the collection period, no donor immune events like infections were recorded. The chain recombines TRBV29-1 with TRBJ1-2; a weak D match, TRBD1 (5 bases). This clonotype was obtained from a person between 18 and 75 years old in good health. Sequences were obtained from blood. The CDR3 DNA sequence: TGCAGCGTCCATAAACCGGCCTTGGGGGACTATGGCTACACCTTC. It translates to CSVHKPALGDYGYTF.